This paragraph reports one T cell receptor beta chain. Its antigen specificity is not known. Base qualities are not at hand, and no much larger clone is one base apart. The donors were melanoma patients. Library construction relied on the immunoSEQ multiplex PCR assay. TCRdb took over this immuneACCESS table, retaining in-frame rearrangements with V and J assigned. Such tables are incomplete; in checked studies, under half of the missing clones stem from an unresolved V gene, and the remainder is unexplained. Recorded for this sample are 20,000 to 25,000 clones; 82% of them occurred a single time. The biggest ten clones account for about 3.5% of the sample. The data were obtained in a study of CD4+ T cells in melanoma (dated by TCRdb to between 2021 and 2023). In terms of the full investigation: The study examined neoantigen-specific CD4+ T cells in human melanoma. The paper's findings and limits, for the study overall: Neoantigen-specific CD4+ T cells were reported to be correlated with the function of CD8+ T cells, macrophages and B cells. Neoantigen-specific CD4+ T cells in melanoma were reported to have a range of differentiation states.

Sequenced: cells from a culture (not recorded whether cultured in vitro). The TCR originated in a human donor with melanoma.

The encoded CDR3 is CASSPQGGLNTGELFF. The nucleotide sequence is TGTGCCAGCTCACCACAAGGGGGCTTGAACACCGGGGAGCTGTTTTTT. Recombination joined TRBV18 with TRBJ2-2; a stretch of 7 junction bases matches TRBD1. The CDR3 runs 16 residues from the cysteine to the phenylalanine. Just the 48-base CDR3 DNA is kept, in frame starting at base 1. Taken from the germline V gene, the CDR1 and CDR2 loops are KGHSH and LQKENI. Relative to germline, V is missing 1 base and J is missing 1 base, with 3 bases of the junction outside any gene match.